Listed below are T cell receptor beta chains from one sample, sequenced in a study of TIL therapy for anti-PD-1-resistant metastatic lung cancer. The repertoire was sequenced with immunoSEQ multiplex PCR; TCRdb's copy has only in-frame clones and lacks some. The profile shows about 6,400 clones, less than 70% of them singletons. The input for sequencing was tumor tissue, taken at baseline. These receptor sequences come from a person between 25 and 80 years old with non-small cell lung cancer. Each CDR3 is given with its conserved first and last residue. A D gene is named only where the DNA matches it firmly. Expanded clones get a size class; other rows say once, few or many, or leave the size out.

TRBD1,TRBV7-9,TRBJ2-1,NA,CASSTDRGQNNEQFF,TGTGCCAGCAGCACGGACAGGGGCCAAAACAATGAGCAGTTCTTC
NA,TRBV29-1,TRBJ1-4,NA,CSVIQGGVEKLFF,TGCAGCGTGATACAGGGTGGGGTGGAAAAACTGTTTTTT
NA,TRBV20-1,TRBJ2-5,NA,CSASHETQYF,TGCAGTGCTAGCCATGAGACCCAGTACTTC
NA,TRBV4-1,TRBJ2-5,NA,CASSQGFGLSETQYF,TGCGCCAGCAGCCAAGGATTTGGGCTTAGTGAGACCCAGTACTTC
TRBD1,TRBV5-1,TRBJ1-4,NA,CASKARTGEKLFF,TGCGCCAGCAAAGCCCGGACAGGAGAAAAACTGTTTTTT
NA,TRBV4-3,TRBJ1-5,few,CASSLNSQDQPQHF,TGCGCCAGCAGCCTGAATTCGCAAGATCAGCCCCAGCATTTT
TRBD1,TRBV24-1,TRBJ2-7,NA,CATSPGQRLNEQYF,TGTGCCACCAGTCCGGGACAGCGCCTGAACGAGCAGTACTTC
NA,TRBV18,TRBJ2-2,few,CASSPEQDPTGELFF,TGTGCCAGCTCACCAGAACAGGACCCCACCGGGGAGCTGTTTTTT
NA,TRBV6-1,TRBJ1-4,NA,CASSETELANEKLFF,TGTGCCAGCAGTGAGACTGAGTTGGCTAATGAAAAACTGTTTTTT
NA,TRBV6-5,TRBJ1-5,NA,CASSPRDNQPQHF,TGTGCCAGCAGCCCCCGGGATAATCAGCCCCAGCATTTT